This T cell receptor (beta chain) appears in the sequencing data of a study of cytomegalovirus exposure and HLA in healthy donors (dated by TCRdb to between 2016 and 2019). As for the study more broadly: An earlier analysis of some 550 of the donors reported more than 250 Gb of sequence data and 117 million unique TCR beta sequences from 150 million to 200 million T cells. Around 300 gigabases of sequencing data and roughly 90 million unique TCR sequences were included in an early release covering roughly 700 HLA-typed donors. Among the roughly 430 genotyped donors, about 85% belonged to the genetic ancestry cluster associated with self-reported Caucasian donors. The aim of the study was to test whether cataloging public T cell receptors could identify signatures of past pathogen exposure. The study used immunosequencing to profile the T cell repertoires of 666 subjects and linked those repertoires to cytomegalovirus serostatus. Besides the first cohort of under 700 subjects, a separate validation cohort made up of 120 or so different subjects was used. The study combined high-throughput TCR immunosequencing, statistical association of individual TCRs with disease status, and machine learning to predict cytomegalovirus infection status. To study patterns of TCR occurrence, a later analysis re-analyzed previously published TCR beta repertoires from several hundred donors and added high-resolution HLA genotyping. Rather than drawing on any new phenotypic data, the later analysis identified candidate immune exposures from TCR beta sequences and the way those sequences occurred across donors. An earlier analysis of some 500 of the donors applied high-throughput TCR beta sequencing to assess whether each TCR beta V gene segment acted as functional or pseudogenic. Donor age, sex, ethnicity and CMV serostatus were compiled alongside the repertoire data. A later genetic analysis took genome-wide SNP genotypes for 398 of the 666 donors and used that subset as a discovery cohort. All discovery cohort repertoires had been generated using a single sequencing platform. HLA typing included class I and class II loci at four-digit resolution. The number of donors typed differed by locus, with about 629-640 for A, B, C, DRB1 and DQB1, roughly 520 for DQA1, approximately 580 for DPA1, and 472 for DPB1. Roughly five DR-DQ haplotypes were handled as single units for association and clustering because linkage in the cohort was strong. Across about 380 genotyped donors of the cohort, an average of approximately 220,000 unique TCR beta nucleotide sequences per donor were sequenced, and around 20% of those sequences were non-productive. Results and caveats for the whole study, not just this receptor: The study listed 164 TCR beta chains as associated with cytomegalovirus. In vitro tests confirmed that three of the cytomegalovirus-associated TCR beta chains recognize cytomegalovirus antigens. When HLA alleles, especially DR and DQ, strongly co-occurred, TCR associations were difficult to assign to individual alleles. Linkage disequilibrium might explain the correlated functional status among segregating V segments, but an unknown experimental factor could not be ruled out. Because HLA typing was missing for some donors at each locus, association tests included only the typed subset. CMV serostatus was the only immune exposure information available for the cohort. Most TCR sequences were observed very rarely across donors, whereas some public TCRs were present in many individuals. A further reported finding was that TCR beta sequences accurately predicted the HLA-A and HLA-B alleles for most subjects in the first cohort. According to a later analysis, TCR association rates differed among HLA loci, with DRB1 alleles showing the most associated TCRs and HLA-C alleles showing the fewest. In this cohort, only TCR beta chains were sequenced, and detectable features were limited by the absence of alpha or paired-chain data. Several of the top co-occurrence clusters appeared to be linked to parvovirus B19, influenza, CMV and Epstein-Barr virus, according to a later analysis. Most CMV-associated TCR beta chains appeared to be HLA-restricted in a later analysis, and the HLA associations seemed to be driven largely by CMV exposure. The earlier analysis of 587 of the donors excluded some 15 rarely observed V segments, including chromosome 9 orphons, because counts were too low. The authors suggested that the approach could potentially be generalized to other disease states and immunological phenotypes. Sequencing depth was assumed to be roughly uniform across donors in the presence/absence analyses, though that assumption may not hold. In a later analysis, HLA-associated TCR beta chains were found to be more clonally expanded and to have lower generation probabilities than equally common non-associated chains. Cytomegalovirus status was reported to be diagnosed by the classifier with high specificity and sensitivity in both the original and validation cohorts. A later genetic analysis reported fewer N-insertions in productive TCRs among donors in an Asian-associated ancestry cluster than the roughly 720-donor mean. V-gene and J-gene trimming of TCR beta chains was associated with a missense DCLRE1C variant in a later genetic analysis, and the association was replicated in an independent cohort. Broadly in line with IMGT annotations, most TCR beta V segments showed up in productive rearrangements about 87% or about 30% of the time in an earlier analysis of around 550 of the donors. Some IMGT-functional V segments, including TRBV6-2 and TRBV6-3, could not be distinguished by the 87-base-pair reads and were therefore excluded. A cluster of highly shared sequence variants was judged likely to be a technical artifact of the sequencing pipeline. In a later analysis, 15,000 to 20,000 TCR beta sequences were associated with specific HLA alleles at a false discovery rate of 0.05.

In regard to this clone: Its specific antigen is unknown. Base qualities are not provided; no much larger clone lies one nucleotide away.

Unmatched junction bases come to 3, with V trimmed by 1 base and J by 11 bases. Sequences SQVTM (CDR1) and ANQGSEA (CDR2) are obtained from the germline V gene. The CDR3, from cysteine to phenylalanine, totals 11 residues. The sequence is cut down to CDR3 DNA, 33 bases in frame from base 1. The library was made by the immunoSEQ multiplex PCR assay. The multiplex PCR relied on a mix of 60 forward primers for TCR Vbeta segments and 13 reverse primers for TCR Jbeta segments. Amplification of the CDR3 region of rearranged TCR beta genes was performed with a multiplex PCR assay on genomic DNA. The amplified TCR beta libraries were sequenced on the Illumina HiSeq System as 87-base-pair reads. Per the source publication's procedure: A later analysis tallied 75 million to 85 million unique TCR beta chains across the 666 repertoires, and about 12 million of those chains were shared by two or more donors. To remove PCR and sequencing errors, raw reads were error-corrected and collapsed into unique sequences using a nearest-neighbor algorithm that merged closely related sequences. Alignment of CDR3 sequences to IMGT reference sequences was used to assign V, D and J gene segments. For a sequence to be retained, a match of at least six nucleotides was required to both a V gene segment and a J gene segment. Rearrangements were called productive when the CDR3 lacked stop codons and stayed in frame with V and J; all others were non-productive. CDR3 was defined by IMGT convention, running from the second conserved V-encoded cysteine to the conserved J-encoded phenylalanine. The earlier analysis of a few hundred of the donors excluded any sequence lacking an unambiguous match to a single V gene segment. In an earlier analysis of approximately 590 of the donors, V segments were called functional above 56.7% productive rearrangements and were called segregating when the between-donor standard deviation exceeded 5%. To diagnose cytomegalovirus status from the catalog of TCR beta chain sequences, a statistical classification framework was built. V and J gene assignment, in a later analysis, came from comparing TCR nucleotide sequences with IMGT/GENE-DB human TR gene sequences. In a later analysis, CDR3 sequences and most-parsimonious VDJ recombination scenarios were assigned using the TCRdist pipeline. A later analysis defined each TCR beta chain by its CDR3 amino acid sequence plus V-gene family, and excluded reads lacking a unique V-gene family. To address suspected cross-contamination and a sequencing artifact, a later analysis removed under 600 highly shared, low-generation-probability nucleotide sequences. In a later analysis, a clonal expansion index for each public chain was calculated from normalized within-repertoire ranks of inferred template counts. In a later analysis, generation probabilities were computed with a VDJ recombination model fitted to out-of-frame rearrangements, and the resulting probabilities were checked against IGoR. Hypergeometric tests were used in a later analysis to score TCR-TCR, TCR-HLA and TCR-CMV co-occurrence, with a repertoire-size bias correction applied to the TCR pairs. False discovery rates were estimated in a later analysis by permuting HLA or CMV assignments 20 times. In a later analysis, co-occurring TCRs were grouped using DBSCAN, with TCRdist sequence similarity added in when clustering inside HLA-allele-positive subsets. For co-occurrence clustering, repertoires with fewer than 30,000 or more than 120,000 public chains were excluded, along with five repertoires with anomalous nucleotide sharing. The immuneACCESS repertoire file appears here via TCRdb, limited to in-frame rearrangements. These files lack a portion of the clones; in checked studies, under half of the deficit traces to unresolved V genes, and the cause of the others is not known. The V and J calls and the clone size are those of that table, but D and trimming were determined from the DNA. Within this sample are around 140,000 clones, with around four fifths of them counted one time only. The top ten hold 7.3% of the sample.

The cohort consisted of 666 healthy bone marrow donors. At the time of sampling, every cohort member was nominally healthy, though immune exposures that went unrecorded were likely present. The donor was CMV seronegative and was included in the group of around 320 seronegative cohort members. Every donor gave a peripheral blood sample, and the peripheral blood mononuclear cells from that sample were used for TCR beta sequencing. Genomic DNA was extracted from the blood cell samples with the Qiagen DNeasy Blood Extraction Kit. The sequence was obtained from a male donor in good health and CMV-seronegative. The sequencing sample was made of PBMCs. Here the chain combines TRBV29-1 and TRBJ1-1, with 8 bases aligning to TRBD1. The bases are TGCAGCGTTGAAGGACGACAGGGGGCTTTCTTT. Its coded protein is CSVEGRQGAFF.